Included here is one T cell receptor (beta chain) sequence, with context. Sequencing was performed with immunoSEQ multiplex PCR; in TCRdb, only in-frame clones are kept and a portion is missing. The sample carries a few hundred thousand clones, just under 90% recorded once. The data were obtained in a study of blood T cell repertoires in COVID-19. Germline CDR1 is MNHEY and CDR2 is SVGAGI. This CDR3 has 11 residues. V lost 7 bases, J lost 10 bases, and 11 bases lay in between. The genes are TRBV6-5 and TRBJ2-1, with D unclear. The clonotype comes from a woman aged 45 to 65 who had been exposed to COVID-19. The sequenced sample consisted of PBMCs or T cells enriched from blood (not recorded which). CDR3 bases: TGTGCCAGCAATCGCGGCTGGGAGCAGTTCTTC. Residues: CASNRGWEQFF.